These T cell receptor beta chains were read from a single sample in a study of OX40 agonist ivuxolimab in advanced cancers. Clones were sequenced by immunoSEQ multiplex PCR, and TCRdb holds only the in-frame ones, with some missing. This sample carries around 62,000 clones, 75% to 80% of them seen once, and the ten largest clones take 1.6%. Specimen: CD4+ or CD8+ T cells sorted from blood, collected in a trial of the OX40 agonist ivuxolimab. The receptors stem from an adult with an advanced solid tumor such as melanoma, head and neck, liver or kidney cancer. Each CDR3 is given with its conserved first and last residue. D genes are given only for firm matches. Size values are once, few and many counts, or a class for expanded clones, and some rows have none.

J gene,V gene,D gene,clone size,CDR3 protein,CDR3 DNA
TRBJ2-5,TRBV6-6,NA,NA,CASSPLSETQYF,TGTGCCAGCAGTCCCCTTTCAGAGACCCAGTACTTC
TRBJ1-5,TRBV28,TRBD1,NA,CASTLSPGQGFDQPQHF,TGTGCCAGCACCCTCTCCCCGGGACAGGGTTTCGATCAGCCCCAGCATTTT
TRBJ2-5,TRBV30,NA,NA,CAWSHPGGRQETQYF,TGTGCCTGGAGTCATCCGGGGGGCCGCCAAGAGACCCAGTACTTC
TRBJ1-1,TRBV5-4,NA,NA,CASSFSISWKENTEAFF,TGTGCCAGCAGCTTTTCAATCTCGTGGAAGGAGAACACTGAAGCTTTCTTT
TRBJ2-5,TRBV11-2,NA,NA,CASNLMEVAETQYF,TGTGCCAGCAACTTAATGGAGGTGGCGGAGACCCAGTACTTC
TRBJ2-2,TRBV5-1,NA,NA,CASSLGVTGELFF,TGCGCCAGCAGTTTGGGGGTCACCGGGGAGCTGTTTTTT
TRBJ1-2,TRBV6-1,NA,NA,CASSEIGVIGYTF,TGTGCCAGCAGTGAGATAGGGGTAATTGGCTACACCTTC
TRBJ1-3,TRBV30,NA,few,CASPGRIGNTIYF,TGTGCCTCCCCGGGCCGGATTGGAAACACCATATATTTT
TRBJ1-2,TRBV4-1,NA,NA,CASSQELNSIGGYTF,TGCGCCAGCAGCCAAGAGCTAAACTCTATCGGTGGCTACACCTTC
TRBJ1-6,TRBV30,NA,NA,CAWNYRDEGNSPLHF,TGTGCCTGGAACTACCGGGACGAAGGAAATTCACCCCTCCACTTT
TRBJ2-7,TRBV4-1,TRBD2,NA,CASSQGTSGSGSYEQYF,TGCGCCAGCAGCCAAGGGACTAGCGGGAGTGGTTCCTACGAGCAGTACTTC
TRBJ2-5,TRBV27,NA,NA,CASSLSIDETQYF,TGTGCCAGCAGTTTATCCATCGATGAGACCCAGTACTTC
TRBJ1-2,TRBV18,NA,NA,CASSPGERRGYTF,TGTGCCAGCTCACCTGGAGAAAGGAGGGGCTACACCTTC
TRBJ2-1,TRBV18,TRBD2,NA,CASSSAGTTSSYNEQFF,TGTGCCAGCTCCTCGGCCGGGACTACGAGCTCCTACAATGAGCAGTTCTTC
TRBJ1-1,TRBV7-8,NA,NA,CASSATVGARDTEAFF,TGTGCCAGCAGCGCGACAGTTGGGGCAAGGGACACTGAAGCTTTCTTT
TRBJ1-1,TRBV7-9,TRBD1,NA,CASSGRTGMNTEAFF,TGTGCCAGCAGCGGCCGGACAGGGATGAACACTGAAGCTTTCTTT
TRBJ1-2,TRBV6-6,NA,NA,CASSRQDYYGYTF,TGTGCCAGCAGTAGACAGGACTACTATGGCTACACCTTC
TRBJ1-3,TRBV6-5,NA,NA,CASPDGQGIRNTIYF,TGTGCCAGCCCTGATGGGCAGGGGATTCGAAACACCATATATTTT
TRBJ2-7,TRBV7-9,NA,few,CASRRSEAGPYEQYF,TGTGCCAGCAGGCGCTCGGAAGCGGGTCCCTACGAGCAGTACTTC
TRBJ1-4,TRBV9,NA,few,CASSVDPGVNEKLFF,TGTGCCAGCAGCGTAGACCCGGGGGTTAATGAAAAACTGTTTTTT
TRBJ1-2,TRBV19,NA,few,CASTNAWGEPVGANYGYTF,TGTGCCAGTACTAATGCTTGGGGGGAACCCGTGGGGGCCAACTATGGCTACACCTTC
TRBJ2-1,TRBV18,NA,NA,CASSPTDTGVMNEQFF,TGTGCCAGCTCACCCACCGACACGGGGGTTATGAATGAGCAGTTCTTC
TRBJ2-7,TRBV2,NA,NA,CASSRAGEQYF,TGTGCCAGCAGCAGGGCTGGCGAGCAGTACTTC
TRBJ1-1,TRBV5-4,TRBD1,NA,CASSLKQGAASFAEAFF,TGTGCCAGCAGCCTGAAACAGGGGGCCGCATCGTTCGCTGAAGCTTTCTTT
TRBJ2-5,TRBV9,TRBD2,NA,CASSAEPGTSGEETQYF,TGTGCCAGCAGCGCCGAGCCGGGGACTAGCGGGGAAGAGACCCAGTACTTC
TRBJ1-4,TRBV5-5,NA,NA,CASSPDSDPNEKLFF,TGTGCCAGCAGCCCCGATTCCGACCCTAATGAAAAACTGTTTTTT
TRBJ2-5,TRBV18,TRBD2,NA,CASQGLQETQYF,TGTGCCAGCCAGGGACTACAAGAGACCCAGTACTTC
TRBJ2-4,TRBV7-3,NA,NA,CASSPKAKNIQYF,TGTGCCAGCAGCCCCAAAGCCAAAAACATTCAGTACTTC
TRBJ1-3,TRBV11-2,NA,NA,CASSLVSGRRYSGNTIYF,TGTGCCAGCAGCTTAGTGTCCGGCAGAAGGTACTCTGGAAACACCATATATTTT
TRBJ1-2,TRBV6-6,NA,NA,CASSYSIGTAYGYTF,TGTGCCAGCAGTTACTCGATTGGCACAGCCTATGGCTACACCTTC
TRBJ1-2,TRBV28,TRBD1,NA,CASSLRGLRNYGYTF,TGTGCCAGCAGTTTAAGGGGGCTGCGGAACTATGGCTACACCTTC
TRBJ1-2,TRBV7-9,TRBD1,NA,CASSPRQTGDYGYTF,TGTGCCAGCAGCCCAAGACAGACAGGGGACTATGGCTACACCTTC
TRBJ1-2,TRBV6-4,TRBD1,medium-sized,CASSDNTGVHGYTF,TGTGCCAGCAGTGACAATACAGGGGTACATGGCTACACCTTC
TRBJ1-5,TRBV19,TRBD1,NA,CASSTQGAQPQHF,TGTGCCAGTAGTACACAGGGGGCTCAGCCCCAGCATTTT
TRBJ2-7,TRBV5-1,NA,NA,CASRPNYSTYEQYF,TGCGCCAGCCGCCCGAACTATTCTACCTACGAGCAGTACTTC
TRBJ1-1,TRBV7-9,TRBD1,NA,CASSGQGQGSTEAFF,TGTGCCAGCAGCGGACAGGGACAGGGAAGCACTGAAGCTTTCTTT
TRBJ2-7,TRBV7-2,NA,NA,CASSRTEIYEQYF,TGTGCCAGCAGCCGGACGGAGATCTACGAGCAGTACTTC
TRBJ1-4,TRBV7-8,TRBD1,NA,CASSVKRDRPNEKLFF,TGTGCCAGCAGCGTAAAGAGGGACAGACCTAATGAAAAACTGTTTTTT
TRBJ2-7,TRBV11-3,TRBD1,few,CASSLTGTGGGYISYEQYF,TGTGCCAGCAGCTTAACGGGGACAGGGGGCGGGTACATAAGCTACGAGCAGTACTTC
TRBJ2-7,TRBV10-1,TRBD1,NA,CASSTGTGDEQYF,TGCGCCAGCAGTACCGGGACAGGGGACGAGCAGTACTTC
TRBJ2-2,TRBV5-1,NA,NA,CASSPGAGWDTGELFF,TGCGCCAGCAGCCCAGGGGCGGGATGGGACACCGGGGAGCTGTTTTTT
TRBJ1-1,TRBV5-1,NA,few,CASRSRYDSLNLNTEAFF,TGCGCCAGCAGATCCCGTTACGACAGTCTCAATCTGAACACTGAAGCTTTCTTT
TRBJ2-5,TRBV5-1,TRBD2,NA,CASSPAPSGGAETQYF,TGCGCCAGCAGCCCTGCCCCTAGCGGGGGGGCCGAGACCCAGTACTTC
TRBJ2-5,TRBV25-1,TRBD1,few,CASSEPWTGGRETQYF,TGTGCCAGCAGTGAACCCTGGACAGGGGGAAGGGAGACCCAGTACTTC
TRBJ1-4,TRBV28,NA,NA,CASSLEGAVEKLFF,TGTGCCAGCAGTTTAGAAGGGGCAGTCGAAAAACTGTTTTTT
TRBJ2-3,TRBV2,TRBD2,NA,CASRVASGGSDTQYF,TGTGCCAGCAGGGTCGCTAGCGGGGGATCAGATACGCAGTATTTT
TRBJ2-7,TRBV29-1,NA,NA,CSVAKLTRDEQYF,TGCAGCGTTGCGAAACTCACCAGGGACGAGCAGTACTTC
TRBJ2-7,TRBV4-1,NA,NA,CASGLFVSSYEQYF,TGCGCCAGCGGACTCTTTGTGAGCTCCTACGAGCAGTACTTC
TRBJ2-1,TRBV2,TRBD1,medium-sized,CASSQNRGALRSYNEQFF,TGTGCCAGCAGCCAAAACAGGGGGGCCCTCCGCTCCTACAATGAGCAGTTCTTC